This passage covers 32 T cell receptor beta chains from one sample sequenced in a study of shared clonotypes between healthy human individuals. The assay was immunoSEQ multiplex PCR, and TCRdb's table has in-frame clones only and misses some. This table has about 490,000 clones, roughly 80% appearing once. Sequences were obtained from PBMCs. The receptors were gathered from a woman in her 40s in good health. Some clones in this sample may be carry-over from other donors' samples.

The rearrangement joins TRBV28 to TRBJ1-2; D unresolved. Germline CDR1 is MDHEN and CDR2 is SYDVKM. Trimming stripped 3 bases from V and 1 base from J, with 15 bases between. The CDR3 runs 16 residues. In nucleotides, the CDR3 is TGTGCCAGCAGTTTGGGTCTCTTCGAGGGTAACTATGGCTACACCTTC. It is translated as CASSLGLFEGNYGYTF.

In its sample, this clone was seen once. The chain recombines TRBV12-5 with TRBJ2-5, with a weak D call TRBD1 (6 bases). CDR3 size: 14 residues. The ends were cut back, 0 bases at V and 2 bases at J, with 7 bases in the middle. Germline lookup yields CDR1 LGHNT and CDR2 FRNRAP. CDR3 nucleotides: TGTGCTAGTGGTTTGGTAGGGACACAAGAGACCCAGTACTTC. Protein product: CASGLVGTQETQYF.

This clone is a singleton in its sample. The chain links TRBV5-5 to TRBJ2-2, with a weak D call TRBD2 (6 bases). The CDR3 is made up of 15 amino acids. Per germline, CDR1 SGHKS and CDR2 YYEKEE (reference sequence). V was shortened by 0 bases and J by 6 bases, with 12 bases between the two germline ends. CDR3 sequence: CASSLEREIPGELFF. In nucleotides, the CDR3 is TGTGCCAGCAGCTTGGAACGGGAGATTCCCGGGGAGCTGTTTTTT.

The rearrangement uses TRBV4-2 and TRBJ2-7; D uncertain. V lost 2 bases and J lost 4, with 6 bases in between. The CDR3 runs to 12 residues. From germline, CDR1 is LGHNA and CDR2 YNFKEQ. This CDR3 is CASSQSRYEQYF. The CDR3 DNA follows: TGTGCCAGCAGCCAAAGTCGATACGAGCAGTACTTC.

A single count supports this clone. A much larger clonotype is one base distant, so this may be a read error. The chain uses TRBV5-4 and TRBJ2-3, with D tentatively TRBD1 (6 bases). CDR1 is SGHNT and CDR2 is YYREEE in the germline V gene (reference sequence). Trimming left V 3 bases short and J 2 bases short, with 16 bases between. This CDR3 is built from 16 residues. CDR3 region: CASSSRKQGATDTQYF. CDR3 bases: TGTGCCAGCAGCTCGCGGAAACAGGGAGCCACAGATACGCAGTATTTT.

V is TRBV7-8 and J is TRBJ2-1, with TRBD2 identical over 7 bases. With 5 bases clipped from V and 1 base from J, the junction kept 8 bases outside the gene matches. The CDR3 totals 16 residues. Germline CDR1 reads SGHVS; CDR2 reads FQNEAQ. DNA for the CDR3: TGTGCCAGCAGCCCTCGGCGGGAGAGTTCCTACAATGAGCAGTTCTTC. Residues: CASSPRRESSYNEQFF.

DNA of the CDR3: TGTGCCAGCAGTGGGACAGAGAATGAAAAACTGTTTTTT. Encoded protein: CASSGTENEKLFF. This sequence joins TRBV4-2 and TRBJ1-4; 7 nucleotides line up with TRBD1. CDR3 length equals 13 residues. CDR1 is LGHNA and CDR2 is YNFKEQ in the germline V gene. V shed 6 bases, J shed 5 bases, and the junction held 3 bases outside the gene matches.

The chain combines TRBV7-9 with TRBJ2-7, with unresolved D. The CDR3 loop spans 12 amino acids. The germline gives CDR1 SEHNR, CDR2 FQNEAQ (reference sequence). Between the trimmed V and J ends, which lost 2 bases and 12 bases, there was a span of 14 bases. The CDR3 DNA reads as TGTGCCAGCAGCTTAAGAGGCCTGCTGGTGTACTTC. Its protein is CASSLRGLLVYF.

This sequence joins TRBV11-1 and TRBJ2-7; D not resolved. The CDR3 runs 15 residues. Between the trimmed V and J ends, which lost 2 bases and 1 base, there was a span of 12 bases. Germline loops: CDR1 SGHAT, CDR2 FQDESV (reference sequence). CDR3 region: CASSLRQDPSYEQYF. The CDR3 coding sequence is TGTGCCAGCAGCTTACGGCAGGACCCGTCCTACGAGCAGTACTTC.

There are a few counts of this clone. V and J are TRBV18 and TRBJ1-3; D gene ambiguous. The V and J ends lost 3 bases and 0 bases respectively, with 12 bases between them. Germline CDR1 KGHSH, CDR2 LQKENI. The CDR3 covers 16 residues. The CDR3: CASSPLIEASGNTIYF. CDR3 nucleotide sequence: TGTGCCAGCTCACCCCTTATTGAGGCCTCTGGAAACACCATATATTTT.

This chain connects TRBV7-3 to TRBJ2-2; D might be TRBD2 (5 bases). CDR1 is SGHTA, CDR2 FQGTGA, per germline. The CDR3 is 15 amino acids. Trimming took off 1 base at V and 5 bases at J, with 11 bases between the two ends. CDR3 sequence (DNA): TGTGCCAGCAGCTTAAGTCGGGATGGGACCGGGGAGCTGTTTTTT. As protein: CASSLSRDGTGELFF. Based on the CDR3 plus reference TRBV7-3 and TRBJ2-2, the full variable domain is GAGVSQTPSNKVTEKGKYVELRCDPISGHTALYWYRQSLGQGPEFLIYFQGTGAADDSGLPNDRFFAVRPEGSVSTLKIQRTERGDSAVYLCASSLSRDGTGELFFGEGSRLTVL.

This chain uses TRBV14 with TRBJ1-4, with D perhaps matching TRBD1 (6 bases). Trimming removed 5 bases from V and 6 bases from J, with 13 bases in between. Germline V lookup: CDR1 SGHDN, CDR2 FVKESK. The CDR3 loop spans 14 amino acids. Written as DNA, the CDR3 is TGTGCCAGCAGCAGGGCCTCAGGGGATGAAAAACTGTTTTTT. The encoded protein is CASSRASGDEKLFF.

DNA for the CDR3: TGTGCCAGTAGTATAGATCCCCCGGGAACTCCGAACACCGGGGAGCTGTTTTTT. Residues: CASSIDPPGTPNTGELFF. The rearrangement joins TRBV19 to TRBJ2-2, with D possibly TRBD2 on 5 matching bases. V was pared by 0 bases and J by 0 bases, with 14 bases between. Per the germline V gene, CDR1 is LNHDA and CDR2 is SQIVND (reference sequence). This CDR3 region has 18 residues. Using reference TRBV19 and TRBJ2-2 for the parts outside the CDR3, the full variable domain is DGGITQSPKYLFRKEGQNVTLSCEQNLNHDAMYWYRQDPGQGLRLIYYSQIVNDFQKGDIAEGYSVSREKKESFPLTVTSAQKNPTAFYLCASSIDPPGTPNTGELFFGEGSRLTVL.

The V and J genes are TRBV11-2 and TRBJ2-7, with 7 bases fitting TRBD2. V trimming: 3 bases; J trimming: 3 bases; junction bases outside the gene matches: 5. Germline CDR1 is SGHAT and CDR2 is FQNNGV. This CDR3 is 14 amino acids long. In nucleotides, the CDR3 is TGTGCCAGCAGCTTCCTCGCTAGCGGCTACGAGCAGTACTTC. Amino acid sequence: CASSFLASGYEQYF.

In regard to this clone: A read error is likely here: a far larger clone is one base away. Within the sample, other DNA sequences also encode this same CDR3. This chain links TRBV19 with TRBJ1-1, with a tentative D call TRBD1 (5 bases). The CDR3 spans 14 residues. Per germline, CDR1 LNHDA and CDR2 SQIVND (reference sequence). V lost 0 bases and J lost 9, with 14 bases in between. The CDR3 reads CASSIDRGDYQAFF. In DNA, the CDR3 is TGTGCCAGTAGTATAGATCGTGGGGACTACCAAGCTTTCTTT. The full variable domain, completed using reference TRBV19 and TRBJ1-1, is DGGITQSPKYLFRKEGQNVTLSCEQNLNHDAMYWYRQDPGQGLRLIYYSQIVNDFQKGDIAEGYSVSREKKESFPLTVTSAQKNPTAFYLCASSIDRGDYQAFFGQGTRLTVV.

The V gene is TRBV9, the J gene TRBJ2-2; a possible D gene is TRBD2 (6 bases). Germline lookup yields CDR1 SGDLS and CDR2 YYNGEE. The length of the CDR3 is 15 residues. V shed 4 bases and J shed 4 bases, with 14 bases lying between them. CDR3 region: CASSTPRGGTGELFF. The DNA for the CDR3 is TGTGCCAGCAGCACCCCCCGGGGAGGCACCGGGGAGCTGTTTTTT.

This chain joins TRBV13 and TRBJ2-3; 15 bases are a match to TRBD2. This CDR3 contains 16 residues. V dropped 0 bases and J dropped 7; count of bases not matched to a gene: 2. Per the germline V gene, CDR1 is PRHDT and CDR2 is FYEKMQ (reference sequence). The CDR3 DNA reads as TGTGCCAGCAGCTTAGGGGGGACTAGCGGGAGGTATACGCAGTATTTT. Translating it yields CASSLGGTSGRYTQYF.

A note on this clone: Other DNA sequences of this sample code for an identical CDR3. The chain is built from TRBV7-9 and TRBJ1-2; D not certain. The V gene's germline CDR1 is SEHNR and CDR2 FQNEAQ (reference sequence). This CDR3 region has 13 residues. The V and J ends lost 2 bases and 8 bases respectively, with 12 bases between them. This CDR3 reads CASSLSQGGGYTF. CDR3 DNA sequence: TGTGCCAGCAGCTTAAGCCAAGGCGGAGGCTACACCTTC.

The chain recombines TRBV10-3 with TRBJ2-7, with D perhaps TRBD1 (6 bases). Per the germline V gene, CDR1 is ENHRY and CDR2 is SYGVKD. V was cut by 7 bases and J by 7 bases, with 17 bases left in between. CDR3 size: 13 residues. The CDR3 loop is CAIKMDRQREQYF. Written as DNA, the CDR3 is TGTGCCATCAAAATGGACAGACAGAGGGAGCAGTACTTC.

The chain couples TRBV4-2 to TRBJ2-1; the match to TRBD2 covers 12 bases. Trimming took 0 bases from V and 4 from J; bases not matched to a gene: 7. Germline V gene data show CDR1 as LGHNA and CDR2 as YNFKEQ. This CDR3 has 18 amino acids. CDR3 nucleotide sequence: TGTGCCAGCAGCCAAGAACTAGCGGGAGGCGCGGGATACAATGAGCAGTTCTTC. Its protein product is CASSQELAGGAGYNEQFF.

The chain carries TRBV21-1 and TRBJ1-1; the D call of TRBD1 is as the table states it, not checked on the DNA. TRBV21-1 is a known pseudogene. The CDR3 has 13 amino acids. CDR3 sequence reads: CASRAGVSTEAFF. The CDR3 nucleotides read TGTGCCAGCAGGGCAGGCGTCAGCACTGAAGCTTTCTTT.

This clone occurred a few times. The DNA of the CDR3 is TGTGCCAGCAGCGTGGGACTAGCAACCTACAATGAGCAGTTCTTC. It specifies CASSVGLATYNEQFF. The chain couples TRBV7-9 to TRBJ2-1; 9 nucleotides agree with TRBD2. Trimming removed 5 bases from V and 2 bases from J; junction bases left unmatched: 4. CDR1 is SEHNR, CDR2 FQNEAQ, per germline (reference sequence). The CDR3 has 15 residues.

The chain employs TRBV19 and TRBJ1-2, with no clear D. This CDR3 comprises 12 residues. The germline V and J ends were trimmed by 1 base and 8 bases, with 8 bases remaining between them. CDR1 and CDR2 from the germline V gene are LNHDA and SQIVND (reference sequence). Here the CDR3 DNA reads TGTGCCAGTAGTATAGGGGAGACCGGCTACACCTTC. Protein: CASSIGETGYTF. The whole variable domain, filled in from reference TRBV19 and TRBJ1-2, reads DGGITQSPKYLFRKEGQNVTLSCEQNLNHDAMYWYRQDPGQGLRLIYYSQIVNDFQKGDIAEGYSVSREKKESFPLTVTSAQKNPTAFYLCASSIGETGYTFGSGTRLTVV.

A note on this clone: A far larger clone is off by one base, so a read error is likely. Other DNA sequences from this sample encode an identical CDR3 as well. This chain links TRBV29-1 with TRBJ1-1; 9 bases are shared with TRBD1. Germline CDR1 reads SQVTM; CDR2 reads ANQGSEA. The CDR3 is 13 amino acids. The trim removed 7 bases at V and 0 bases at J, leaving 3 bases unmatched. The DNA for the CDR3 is TGCAGCGCGGGACAGGGAATGAACACTGAAGCTTTCTTT. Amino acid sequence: CSAGQGMNTEAFF.

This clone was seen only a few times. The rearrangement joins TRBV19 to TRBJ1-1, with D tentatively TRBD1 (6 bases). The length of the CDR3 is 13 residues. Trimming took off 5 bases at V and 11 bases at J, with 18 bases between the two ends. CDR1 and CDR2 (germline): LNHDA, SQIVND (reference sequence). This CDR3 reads CASSPQGWNLAFF. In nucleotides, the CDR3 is TGTGCCAGTAGTCCACAGGGTTGGAATTTGGCTTTCTTT.

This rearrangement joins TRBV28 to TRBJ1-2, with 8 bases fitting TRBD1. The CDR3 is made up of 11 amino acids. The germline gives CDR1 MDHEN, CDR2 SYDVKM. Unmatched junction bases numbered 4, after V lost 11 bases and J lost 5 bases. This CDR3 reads CASGGGYGYTF. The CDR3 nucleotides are TGTGCCTCAGGGGGCGGGTATGGCTACACCTTC.

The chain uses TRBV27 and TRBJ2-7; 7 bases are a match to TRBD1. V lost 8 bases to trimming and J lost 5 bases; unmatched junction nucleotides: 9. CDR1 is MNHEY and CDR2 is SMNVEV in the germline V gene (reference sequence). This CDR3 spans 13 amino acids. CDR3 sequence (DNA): TGTGCCAGCCATAGACAGGGTACCGACGAGCAGTACTTC. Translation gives CASHRQGTDEQYF.

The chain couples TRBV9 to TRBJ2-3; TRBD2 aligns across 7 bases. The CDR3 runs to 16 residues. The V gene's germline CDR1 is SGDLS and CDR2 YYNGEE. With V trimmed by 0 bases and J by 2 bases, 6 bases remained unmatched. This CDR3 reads CASSVAGGSVTDTQYF. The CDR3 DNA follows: TGTGCCAGCAGCGTAGCGGGCGGGAGCGTCACAGATACGCAGTATTTT.

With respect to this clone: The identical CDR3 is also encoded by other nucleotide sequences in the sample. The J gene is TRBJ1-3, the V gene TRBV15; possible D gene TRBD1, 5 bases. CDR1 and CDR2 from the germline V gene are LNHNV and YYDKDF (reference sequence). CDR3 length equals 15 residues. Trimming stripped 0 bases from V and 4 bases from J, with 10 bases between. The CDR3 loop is CATSRDSGAGNTIYF. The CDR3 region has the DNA TGTGCCACCAGCAGAGATTCCGGGGCCGGAAACACCATATATTTT.

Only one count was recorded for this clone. CDR3 bases: TGCGCCAGCAGCTTGGTGGCAGGGCCTGATCAGCCCCAGCATTTT. Translating it yields CASSLVAGPDQPQHF. The rearrangement links TRBV5-1 to TRBJ1-5, with D possibly TRBD1 on 5 matching bases. Germline V gives CDR1 SGHRS, CDR2 YFSETQ. Trimming stripped 0 bases from V and 5 bases from J, with 12 bases between. The CDR3 has 15 amino acids.

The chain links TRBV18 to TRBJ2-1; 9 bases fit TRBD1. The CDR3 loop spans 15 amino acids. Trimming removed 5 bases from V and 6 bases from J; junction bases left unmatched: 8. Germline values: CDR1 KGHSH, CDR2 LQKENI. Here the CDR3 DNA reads TGTGCCAGCTCAACGTCGACAGGGGGTTCCAATGAGCAGTTCTTC. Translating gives CASSTSTGGSNEQFF. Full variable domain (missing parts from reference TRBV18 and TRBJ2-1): NAGVMQNPRHLVRRRGQEARLRCSPMKGHSHVYWYRQLPEEGLKFMVYLQKENIIDESGMPKERFSAEFPKEGPSILRIQQVVRGDSAAYFCASSTSTGGSNEQFFGPGTRLTVL.

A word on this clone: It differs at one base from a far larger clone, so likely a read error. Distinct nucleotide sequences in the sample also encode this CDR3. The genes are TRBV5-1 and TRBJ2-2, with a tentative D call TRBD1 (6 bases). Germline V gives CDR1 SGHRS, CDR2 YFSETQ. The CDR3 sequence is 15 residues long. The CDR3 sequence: CASSLMSRDTGELFF. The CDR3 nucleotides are TGCGCCAGCAGCTTGATGTCCAGGGACACCGGGGAGCTGTTCTTT.